The TCR beta chain under discussion was sequenced for a study of T cells in Graves' hyperthyroidism and ophthalmopathy. TCR beta CDR3 regions were amplified from RNA transcripts. An initial round of RT-PCR targeting the TCR CDR3 relied on the HTBI primer set. TCRdb recomputed calls from the multiplex PCR reads with MiXCR, one row per CDR3 protein. The sample lists about 640,000 distinct CDR3 sequences; around 21% were seen once. This clonotype has ten or more counts. CDR3 length: 13 residues. Germline-derived CDR1 and CDR2 are KGHSH and LQKENI. The germline V and J ends were trimmed by 1 base and 8 bases, with 9 bases remaining between them.

The TCR was taken from a man between 25 and 39 years old with Graves' ophthalmopathy. The gene calls are TRBV18 and TRBJ2-1; D gene unclear. Sequencing used blood. For the CDR3, the DNA is TGTGCCAGCTCACCACTACGCAACTATGAGCAGTTCTTC. Encoded protein: CASSPLRNYEQFF. The complete variable domain, with remaining parts taken from reference TRBV18 and TRBJ2-1, reads NAGVMQNPRHLVRRRGQEARLRCSPMKGHSHVYWYRQLPEEGLKFMVYLQKENIIDESGMPKERFSAEFPKEGPSILRIQQVVRGDSAAYFCASSPLRNYEQFFGPGTRLTVL.